The clone carrying this T cell receptor (beta chain) was counted only a few times. What it binds is not known. Here immunoSEQ multiplex PCR was the method, and the copy in TCRdb shows in-frame clones only, minus some. The data hold roughly 29,000 clones, with more than 75% observed a single time. This specimen belongs to a study of OX40 agonist ivuxolimab in advanced cancers. Study-level points and caveats: In the expanded peripheral T cells, antigen specificity was never determined.

Germline CDR1 SGHDT, CDR2 YYEEEE. Trimming pared 0 bases from V and 2 bases from J, leaving 8 bases between. CDR3 length: 14 amino acids. This receptor was identified in an adult with an advanced solid tumor such as melanoma, head and neck, liver or kidney cancer. The chain is built from TRBV5-6 and TRBJ2-5, with TRBD1 as a possible D gene (6 bases). Source: CD4+ or CD8+ T cells sorted from blood, taken in a trial of the OX40 agonist ivuxolimab. CDR3 amino acids: CASSLDRAQETQYF. Here the CDR3 DNA reads TGTGCCAGCAGCTTGGACAGGGCGCAAGAGACCCAGTACTTC.